The clone carrying this TCR beta chain was observed many times. This sample was taken from a study of neurological immune-mediated disorders. Trimming stripped 3 bases from V and 4 bases from J, with 7 bases between. This CDR3 spans 13 amino acids. MiXCR, run by TCRdb on the 5' RACE reads, gives a single entry per CDR3 protein. The data hold almost 85,000 distinct CDR3 sequences, with 2% to 3% observed a single time. The rearrangement uses TRBV12-3 or TRBV12-4 and TRBJ1-5; D unclear. The sample comprised PBMCs. This receptor was taken from a woman younger than 45 with multiple sclerosis. The CDR3 DNA is TGTGCCAGCAGTTTCACGTTAAATCAGCCCCAGCATTTT. It specifies CASSFTLNQPQHF.